This T cell receptor beta chain was found in a study of shared clonotypes between healthy human individuals. Study as a whole: Three plates were used per donor for CD4 naive, three for CD4 memory, two for CD8 naive and one for CD8 memory.

CDR1 is SGHVS, CDR2 FNYEAQ, per germline. V lost 7 bases, J lost 6 bases, and 15 bases stayed unmatched. This CDR3 is built from 16 residues. To note about this clone: Its matching antigen is unknown.

Overall study findings and caveats: Compared with memory subsets, naive subsets generally had larger estimated richness.

Profiled with immunoSEQ multiplex PCR; TCRdb holds only in-frame clones, not every one. Of some 2.1 million clones listed, over 85% were seen once; the top ten hold 0.1% to 0.15%. The sequenced material came from naive CD4+ T cells sorted from blood. Subset given: CD45RA+ positively selected. This sequence was found in a man aged 18 to 35 in good health. The rearrangement links TRBV7-6 to TRBJ1-1; 9 nucleotides match TRBD1. CDR3 coding DNA: TGTGCCAGCACCCTCTCTACAGGGGGCGGTTTCGCTGAAGCTTTCTTT. Translating it yields CASTLSTGGGFAEAFF.